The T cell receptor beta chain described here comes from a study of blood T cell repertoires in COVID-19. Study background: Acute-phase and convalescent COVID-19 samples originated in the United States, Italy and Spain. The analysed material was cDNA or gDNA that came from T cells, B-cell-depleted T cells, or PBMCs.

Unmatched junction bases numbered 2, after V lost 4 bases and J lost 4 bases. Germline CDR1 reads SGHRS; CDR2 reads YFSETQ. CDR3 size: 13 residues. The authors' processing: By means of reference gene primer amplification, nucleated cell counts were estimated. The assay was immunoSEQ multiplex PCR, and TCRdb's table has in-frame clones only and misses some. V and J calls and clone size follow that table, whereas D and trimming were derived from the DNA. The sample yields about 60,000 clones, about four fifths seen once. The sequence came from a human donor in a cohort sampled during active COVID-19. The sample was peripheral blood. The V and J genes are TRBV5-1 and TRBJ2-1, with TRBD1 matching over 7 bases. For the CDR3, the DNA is TGCGCCAGCAGCCTGACAGGGTACAATGAGCAGTTCTTC. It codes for CASSLTGYNEQFF.